This T cell receptor (beta chain) was captured by sequencing in a study of T cell responses to AZD1222 COVID-19 vaccine. Points from the study as a whole: Spike-specific TCR breadth rose after two AZD1222 doses, and depth rose as well. The donor group comprised mostly white British people and more females; the analysis possibly underestimated clonal diversity.

Points on this clone: As yet, its antigen is unknown.

The CDR3 sequence is 15 residues long. Trimming pared 3 bases from V and 2 bases from J, leaving 14 bases between. The germline gives CDR1 DFQATT, CDR2 SNEGSKA (reference sequence). This table comes from immunoSEQ multiplex PCR, and its TCRdb copy is limited to in-frame clones, with some not included. This sample has roughly 120,000 clones, with just over 85% found just once. The receptor was isolated from an adult in good health. Source: peripheral blood, taken on day 0 of AZD1222 vaccination. The chain is built from TRBV20-1 and TRBJ2-4, with a tentative D call TRBD1 (6 bases). The DNA for the CDR3 is TGCAGTGCTAGTGAGGGGGTTCGACCCAAAAACATTCAGTACTTC. Its protein is CSASEGVRPKNIQYF.